Below, 24 T cell receptor beta chains from the same sample are listed, as sequenced in a study of cytomegalovirus exposure and HLA in healthy donors. 60 Vbeta and 13 Jbeta primers were used in PCR. Assay: immunoSEQ multiplex PCR; the TCRdb copy retains only in-frame clones and omits some. The sample includes under 250,000 clones, 78% seen only once; the top ten take 0.4% to 0.6%. The sequencing input was PBMCs. These receptors were taken from a boy aged 5-17 years in good health and CMV-seronegative.

The chain recombines TRBV7-9 with TRBJ2-3, with 8 bases identical to TRBD2. CDR3 length equals 15 residues. Trimming took 5 bases from V and 2 from J; bases not matched to a gene: 6. Looked up from germline, CDR1 is SEHNR and CDR2 is FQNEAQ (reference sequence). CDR3 bases: TGTGCCAGCAGCGAACCGGGACTAGTCACAGATACGCAGTATTTT. It is translated as CASSEPGLVTDTQYF.

The CDR3 DNA reads TGTGCCAGCAGTCCCGGGACAGGGAACATGAACACTGAAGCTTTCTTT. Protein product: CASSPGTGNMNTEAFF. The chain couples TRBV27 to TRBJ1-1, with 9 nucleotides matching TRBD1. Germline loops: CDR1 MNHEY, CDR2 SMNVEV (reference sequence). V lost 5 bases, J lost 0 bases, and 7 bases stayed unmatched. This CDR3 is built from 16 residues.

The chain couples TRBV28 to TRBJ1-5, with D tentatively TRBD1 (5 bases). This CDR3 is 15 amino acids long. The V and J ends lost 7 bases and 3 bases respectively, with 16 bases between them. CDR1 and CDR2 from the germline V gene are MDHEN and SYDVKM. Here the CDR3 DNA reads TGTGCCAGCACCGCCGGGACTGCTTACAATCAGCCCCAGCATTTT. This codes for CASTAGTAYNQPQHF.

The genes are TRBV29-1 and TRBJ2-7; D may be TRBD1 (5 bases). Between the trimmed V and J ends, which lost 4 bases and 2 bases, there was a span of 6 bases. This CDR3 comprises 11 residues. CDR1 is SQVTM and CDR2 is ANQGSEA in the germline V gene. The CDR3 DNA follows: TGCAGCGTTGCAGGGACCTACGAGCAGTACTTC. Encoded protein: CSVAGTYEQYF.

This chain joins TRBV6-1 and TRBJ1-5, with D possibly TRBD1 on 6 matching bases. This CDR3 is 17 amino acids long. The V gene lost 4 bases and the J gene lost 2 bases, with 18 bases spanning the gap. Looked up from germline, CDR1 is MNHNS and CDR2 is SASEGT. The CDR3 here is CASSVGRKNRGNQPQHF. CDR3 DNA: TGTGCCAGCAGTGTCGGACGGAAAAACAGGGGCAATCAGCCCCAGCATTTT.

This chain uses TRBV11-2 with TRBJ2-1; 7 nucleotides match TRBD2. The CDR3 extends over 19 amino acids. Unmatched junction bases numbered 15, after V lost 0 bases and J lost 4 bases. From germline, CDR1 is SGHAT and CDR2 FQNNGV. CDR3 sequence (DNA): TGTGCCAGCAGCTTAGACATTCGGGACTACCGGCCCCAATACAATGAGCAGTTCTTC. The encoded protein is CASSLDIRDYRPQYNEQFF.

The rearrangement links TRBV18 to TRBJ2-1; D unclear. CDR1 and CDR2 from the germline V gene are KGHSH and LQKENI. Trimming pared 6 bases from V and 8 bases from J, leaving 11 bases between. The CDR3 extends over 12 amino acids. CDR3 residues: CASSLFVDEQFF. The CDR3 DNA is TGTGCCAGCTCCCTCTTCGTCGATGAGCAGTTCTTC.

This chain uses TRBV6-1 with TRBJ1-1; 9 bases are a match to TRBD1. The CDR3 length is 14 residues. The V and J ends lost 4 bases and 9 bases, in that order; junction bases with no gene match: 9. Germline CDR1 and CDR2: MNHNS and SASEGT. The CDR3 region is CASSGGFDRGKAFF. Written as DNA, the CDR3 is TGTGCCAGCAGTGGAGGATTCGACAGGGGGAAAGCTTTCTTT.

The chain links TRBV7-9 to TRBJ2-1; D might be TRBD2 (7 bases). V was shortened by 4 bases and J by 7 bases, with 20 bases between the two germline ends. Germline-derived CDR1 and CDR2 are SEHNR and FQNEAQ (reference sequence). This CDR3 has 16 residues. The CDR3 nucleotides are TGTGCCAGCAGCTGGGGGGTTGGCAGGGGAGGGAATGAGCAGTTCTTC. This codes for CASSWGVGRGGNEQFF.

The chain recombines TRBV18 with TRBJ2-1; a weak D match, TRBD2 (5 bases). Between the trimmed V and J ends, which lost 2 bases and 10 bases, there was a span of 9 bases. Germline assignment: CDR1 KGHSH and CDR2 LQKENI. The CDR3 loop spans 12 amino acids. In nucleotides, the CDR3 is TGTGCCAGCTCACCAATGGGAGAGGAGCAGTTCTTC. Amino acid sequence: CASSPMGEEQFF.

A single count supports this clone. The chain recombines TRBV5-1 with TRBJ1-2, with a tentative D call TRBD1 (6 bases). This CDR3 is 17 amino acids long. From germline, CDR1 is SGHRS and CDR2 YFSETQ. Trimming took off 0 bases at V and 0 bases at J, with 15 bases between the two ends. The CDR3 DNA is TGCGCCAGCAGCTTGGAAGCAGGGTGGACAGCTAACTATGGCTACACCTTC. Its translation is CASSLEAGWTANYGYTF.

The chain combines TRBV6-1 with TRBJ1-2; D unclear. The germline gives CDR1 MNHNS, CDR2 SASEGT. V lost 8 bases and J lost 8, with 15 bases in between. The CDR3 has 12 amino acids. Here the CDR3 reads CASGPASGGYTF. The CDR3 DNA reads TGTGCCAGCGGGCCCGCGAGCGGCGGCTACACCTTC.

V and J are TRBV9 and TRBJ1-1; D unresolved. The CDR3 is 13 residues long. From germline, CDR1 is SGDLS and CDR2 YYNGEE. Trimming took 0 bases from V and 10 from J, leaving 13 bases between them. This chain's CDR3 is CASSVEGGRGAFF. In nucleotides, the CDR3 is TGTGCCAGCAGCGTAGAGGGAGGGCGGGGAGCTTTCTTT.

V usage is TRBV5-1 and J usage is TRBJ1-1, with 10 bases matching TRBD1. The V and J ends lost 1 base and 6 bases, in that order; junction bases with no gene match: 9. The CDR3 extends over 16 amino acids. The germline V gene has CDR1 SGHRS and CDR2 YFSETQ. DNA for the CDR3: TGCGCCAGCAGCTTGTTAGGGGTGACAGGGGGCTCTGAAGCTTTCTTT. Encoded protein: CASSLLGVTGGSEAFF.

V usage is TRBV11-3 and J usage is TRBJ2-1, with a weak D call TRBD2 (6 bases). Trimming removed 2 bases from V and 7 bases from J, with 18 bases in between. Germline-derived CDR1 and CDR2 are SGHNT and YENEEA. The CDR3 has 16 residues. The CDR3: CASSLLSGEPGNEQFF. The CDR3 bases are TGTGCCAGCAGCTTACTCTCGGGGGAGCCGGGGAATGAGCAGTTCTTC.

The gene calls are TRBV25-1 and TRBJ2-1; 8 nucleotides align to TRBD1. Germline lookup yields CDR1 MGHDK and CDR2 SYGVNS. The CDR3 totals 13 residues. V shed 2 bases, J shed 9 bases, and the junction held 3 bases outside the gene matches. In DNA, the CDR3 is TGTGCCAGCAGTGAACGGACAGGGATTGAGCAGTTCTTC. Its protein product is CASSERTGIEQFF.

CDR3 sequence reads: CASSLGASGRTYEQYF. DNA of the CDR3: TGTGCCAGCAGCTTAGGGGCAAGCGGACGCACCTACGAGCAGTACTTC. The J gene is TRBJ2-7, the V gene TRBV11-2; a possible D gene is TRBD2 (5 bases). V lost 1 base and J 2 bases, leaving 15 bases between the germline ends. This CDR3 has 16 residues. Per the germline V gene, CDR1 is SGHAT and CDR2 is FQNNGV.

V gene TRBV11-2 combines with J gene TRBJ2-7, with 7 nucleotides matching TRBD1. This CDR3 has 13 amino acids. V gave up 5 bases and J gave up 4 bases; unmatched junction bases: 5. Germline-derived CDR1 and CDR2 are SGHAT and FQNNGV. CDR3 loop: CASSTDRAYEQYF. The CDR3, as DNA: TGTGCCAGCAGCACCGACAGGGCTTACGAGCAGTACTTC.

The CDR3 region is CASSRASGRFEDEQFF. The CDR3 DNA is TGCGCCAGCAGCCGCGCTAGCGGGAGATTTGAGGATGAGCAGTTCTTC. The V and J genes are TRBV4-1 and TRBJ2-1, with 10 bases fitting TRBD2. V lost 4 bases, J lost 8 bases, and 11 bases stayed unmatched. The germline V gene has CDR1 MGHRA and CDR2 YSYEKL. This CDR3 has 16 residues.

V is TRBV19 and J is TRBJ2-5, with TRBD1 matching over 9 bases. With V trimmed by 5 bases and J by 2 bases, 6 bases remained unmatched. CDR1 is LNHDA and CDR2 is SQIVND in the germline V gene (reference sequence). The CDR3 is 15 residues long. CDR3 sequence (DNA): TGTGCCAGTAGTGCCCGGGACAGGGCTCAAGAGACCCAGTACTTC. As protein: CASSARDRAQETQYF.

This clone appeared once. CDR3: CASSPRRGGVIDEQFF. The CDR3 nucleotides read TGTGCCAGCAGCCCCCGTCGGGGGGGGGTAATTGATGAGCAGTTCTTC. This sequence joins TRBV7-8 and TRBJ2-1; 8 bases match TRBD2. Germline lookup yields CDR1 SGHVS and CDR2 FQNEAQ. The J segment lost 8 bases and the V segment lost 5 bases, leaving 14 bases of the junction unmatched. The length of the CDR3 is 16 residues. The entire variable domain, with the rest obtained from reference TRBV7-8 and TRBJ2-1, is as follows: GAGVSQSPRYKVAKRGQDVALRCDPISGHVSLFWYQQALGQGPEFLTYFQNEAQLDKSGLPSDRFFAERPEGSVSTLKIQRTQQEDSAVYLCASSPRRGGVIDEQFFGPGTRLTVL.

The gene calls are TRBV19 and TRBJ2-3; 7 bases line up with TRBD2. CDR1 LNHDA and CDR2 SQIVND come from the germline V gene (reference sequence). V shed 6 bases and J 6 bases; nucleotides not matched to a gene: 9. This CDR3 comprises 14 residues. In DNA, the CDR3 is TGTGCCAGTAGGGGTGTCGGGAGGCGTGATACGCAGTATTTT. Protein product: CASRGVGRRDTQYF. Full variable domain (rest looked up from reference TRBV19 and TRBJ2-3): DGGITQSPKYLFRKEGQNVTLSCEQNLNHDAMYWYRQDPGQGLRLIYYSQIVNDFQKGDIAEGYSVSREKKESFPLTVTSAQKNPTAFYLCASRGVGRRDTQYFGPGTRLTVL.

This clone was picked up a small number of times. This chain connects TRBV7-9 to TRBJ1-5, with D possibly being TRBD1 (6 bases). V was clipped by 4 bases and J by 7 bases, with 17 bases between them. Germline CDR1 is SEHNR and CDR2 is FQNEAQ (reference sequence). The CDR3 has 15 residues. The CDR3 DNA reads as TGTGCCAGCAGCTCCCTAGGGGGAGTAGGACAGCCCCAGCATTTT. Translated, it gives CASSSLGGVGQPQHF.

The V and J genes are TRBV18 and TRBJ1-1; D remains unclear. Trimming pared 2 bases from V and 3 bases from J, leaving 4 bases between. Germline CDR1 is KGHSH and CDR2 is LQKENI. This CDR3 has 12 amino acids. CDR3 sequence reads: CASSPTDTEAFF. The DNA of the CDR3 is TGTGCCAGCTCACCAACGGACACTGAAGCTTTCTTT.